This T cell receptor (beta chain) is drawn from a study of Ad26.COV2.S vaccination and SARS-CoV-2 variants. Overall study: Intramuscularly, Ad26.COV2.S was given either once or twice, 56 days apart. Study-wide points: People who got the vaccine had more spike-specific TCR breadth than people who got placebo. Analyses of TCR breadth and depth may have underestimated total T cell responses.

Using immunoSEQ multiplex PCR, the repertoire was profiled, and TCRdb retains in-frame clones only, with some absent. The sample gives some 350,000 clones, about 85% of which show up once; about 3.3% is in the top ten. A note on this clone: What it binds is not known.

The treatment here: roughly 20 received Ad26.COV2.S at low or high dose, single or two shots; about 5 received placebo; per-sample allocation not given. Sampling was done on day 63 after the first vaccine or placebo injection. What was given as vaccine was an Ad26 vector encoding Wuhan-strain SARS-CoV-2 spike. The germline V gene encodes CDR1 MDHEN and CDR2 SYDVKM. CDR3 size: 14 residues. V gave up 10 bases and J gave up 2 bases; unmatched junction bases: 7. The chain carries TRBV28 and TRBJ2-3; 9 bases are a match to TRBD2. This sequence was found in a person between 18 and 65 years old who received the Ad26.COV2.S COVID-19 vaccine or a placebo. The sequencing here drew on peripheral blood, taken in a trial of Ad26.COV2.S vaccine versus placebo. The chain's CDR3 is CATDSGGTTDTQYF. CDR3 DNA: TGTGCCACCGATAGCGGGGGCACCACAGATACGCAGTATTTT.